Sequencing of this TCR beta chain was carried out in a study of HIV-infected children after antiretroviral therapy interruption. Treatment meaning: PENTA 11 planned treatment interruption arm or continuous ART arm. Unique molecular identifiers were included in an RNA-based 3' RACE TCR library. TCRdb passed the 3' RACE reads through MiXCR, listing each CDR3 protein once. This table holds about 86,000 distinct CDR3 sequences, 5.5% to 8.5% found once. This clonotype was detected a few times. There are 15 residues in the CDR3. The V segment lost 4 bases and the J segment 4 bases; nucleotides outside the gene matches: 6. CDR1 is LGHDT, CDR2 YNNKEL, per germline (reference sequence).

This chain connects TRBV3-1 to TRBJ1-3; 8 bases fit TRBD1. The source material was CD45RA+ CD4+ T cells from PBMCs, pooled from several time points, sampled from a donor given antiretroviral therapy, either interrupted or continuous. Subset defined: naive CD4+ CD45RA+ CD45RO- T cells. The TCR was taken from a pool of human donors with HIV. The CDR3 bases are TGTGCCAGCAGCCGGAGGACAGGGATCGGAAACACCATATATTTT. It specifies CASSRRTGIGNTIYF.